The subject of this entry is one TCR beta chain. Its antigen is not identified. J was trimmed by 2 bases and V by 0 bases; bases with no gene match: 4. The CDR3 runs 15 residues. The germline V gene has CDR1 SGHRS and CDR2 YFSETQ. This specimen comes from a study of cytomegalovirus exposure and HLA in healthy donors. The study, taken as a whole, reports: Earlier analysis looked at TCR beta V segments, and most were productive about 87% or about 30% of the time. A later analysis linked a missense variant in DCLRE1C to the trimming of TCR beta V and J genes. The classifier, whose performance was assessed in both the original and validation cohorts, reportedly diagnosed cytomegalovirus status with high specificity and sensitivity.

In the PCR, 60 Vbeta and 13 Jbeta primers were used. Produced via immunoSEQ multiplex PCR; TCRdb's table is partial and in-frame only. The data contain some 200,000 clones, 55% to 75% of them singletons. The source is a man between 35 and 55 years old in good health and CMV-seropositive. The rearrangement joins TRBV5-1 to TRBJ2-7, with 8 bases lining up with TRBD1. Source material: PBMCs. Written as DNA, the CDR3 is TGCGCCAGCAGCTTGGACTCGGGACAGGCCTACGAGCAGTACTTC. Amino acids: CASSLDSGQAYEQYF.